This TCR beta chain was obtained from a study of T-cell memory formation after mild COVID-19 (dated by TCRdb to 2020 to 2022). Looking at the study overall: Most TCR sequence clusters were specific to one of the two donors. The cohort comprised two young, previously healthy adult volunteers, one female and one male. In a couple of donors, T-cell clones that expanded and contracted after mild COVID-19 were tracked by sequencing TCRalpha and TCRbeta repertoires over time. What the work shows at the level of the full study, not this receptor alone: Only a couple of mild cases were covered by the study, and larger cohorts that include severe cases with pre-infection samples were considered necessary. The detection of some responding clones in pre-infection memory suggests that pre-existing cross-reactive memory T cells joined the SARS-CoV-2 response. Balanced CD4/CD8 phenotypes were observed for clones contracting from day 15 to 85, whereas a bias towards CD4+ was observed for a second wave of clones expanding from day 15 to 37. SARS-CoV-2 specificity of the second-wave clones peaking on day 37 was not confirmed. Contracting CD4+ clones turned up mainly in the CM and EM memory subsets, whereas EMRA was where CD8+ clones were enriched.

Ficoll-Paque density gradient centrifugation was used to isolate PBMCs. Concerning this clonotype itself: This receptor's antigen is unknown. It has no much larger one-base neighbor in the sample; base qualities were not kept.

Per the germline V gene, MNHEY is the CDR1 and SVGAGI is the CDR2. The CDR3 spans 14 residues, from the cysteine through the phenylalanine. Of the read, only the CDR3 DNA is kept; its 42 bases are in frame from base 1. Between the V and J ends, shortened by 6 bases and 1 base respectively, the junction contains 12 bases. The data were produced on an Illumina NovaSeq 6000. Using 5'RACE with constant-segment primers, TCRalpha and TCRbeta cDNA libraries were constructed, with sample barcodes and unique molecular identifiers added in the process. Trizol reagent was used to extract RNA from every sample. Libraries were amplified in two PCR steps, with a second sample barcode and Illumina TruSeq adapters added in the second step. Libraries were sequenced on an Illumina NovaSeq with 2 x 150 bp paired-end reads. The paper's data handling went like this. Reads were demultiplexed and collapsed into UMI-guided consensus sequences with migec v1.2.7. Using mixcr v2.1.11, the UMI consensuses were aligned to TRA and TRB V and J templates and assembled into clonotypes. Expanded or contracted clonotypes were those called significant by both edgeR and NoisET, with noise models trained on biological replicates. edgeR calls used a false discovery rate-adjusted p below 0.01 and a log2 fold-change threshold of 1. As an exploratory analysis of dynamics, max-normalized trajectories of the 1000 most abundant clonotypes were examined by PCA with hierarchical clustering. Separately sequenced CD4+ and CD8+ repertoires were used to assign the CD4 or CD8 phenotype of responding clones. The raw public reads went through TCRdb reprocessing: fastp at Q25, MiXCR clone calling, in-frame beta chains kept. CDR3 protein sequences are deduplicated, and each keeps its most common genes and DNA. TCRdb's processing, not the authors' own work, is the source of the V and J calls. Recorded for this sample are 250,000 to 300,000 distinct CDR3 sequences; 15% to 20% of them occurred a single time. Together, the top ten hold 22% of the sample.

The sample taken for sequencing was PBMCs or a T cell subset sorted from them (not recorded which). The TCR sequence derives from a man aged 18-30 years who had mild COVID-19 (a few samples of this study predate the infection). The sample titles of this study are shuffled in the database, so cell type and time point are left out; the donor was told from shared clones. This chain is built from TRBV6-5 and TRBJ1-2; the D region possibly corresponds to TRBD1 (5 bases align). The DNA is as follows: TGTGCCAGCAGCCGCGGGACGGTTAACTATGGCTACACCTTC. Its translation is CASSRGTVNYGYTF.